This entry lists 21 T cell receptor beta chains sequenced from one sample in a study of metastatic and nonmetastatic thyroid tumors. TCRdb re-called the PCR reads through MiXCR. The table has about 40,000 clones, about an eighth seen once. Not a single patient had been given any form of treatment at any point before undergoing thyroid surgery. Sequenced sample: blood. Receptor source: a female donor with papillary thyroid cancer or a benign thyroid nodule (not recorded which). Some clones in this sample may be carry-over from other donors' samples.

The table lists this clone with many counts. CDR3 nucleotides: TGCAGTGCTAGAGATCGGGCGAGGGGATACAATGAGCAGTTCTTC. It translates to CSARDRARGYNEQFF. The gene calls are TRBV20-1 and TRBJ2-1; either TRBD1 or TRBD2 may supply D (5 bases each). The germline gives CDR1 DFQATT, CDR2 SNEGSKA (reference sequence). This CDR3 region has 15 residues. V lost 0 bases, J lost 4 bases, and 13 bases lay in between.

Only a few counts were recorded for this clone. The chain has TRBV6-7 and TRBJ2-7; maybe TRBD2 (5 bases). TRBV6-7 is treated as an ORF (open reading frame) with a function not yet certain. The CDR3 has 15 residues. V lost 7 bases and J 4 bases, leaving 20 bases between the germline ends. CDR3 coding DNA: TGTGCCAGCATTCGCCGCCAGTGGAGGAAGTACGAGCAGTACTTC. Its translation is CASIRRQWRKYEQYF.

The table lists this clone with a few counts. An end of the junction differs from the germline gene, which may be a read error. This chain uses TRBV20-1 with TRBJ2-5, with TRBD2 identical over 8 bases. The CDR3 is 14 residues long. The V gene's germline CDR1 is DFQATT and CDR2 SNEGSKA (reference sequence). CDR3 amino acids: CSAGLNSGMENQYF. In nucleotides, the CDR3 is TGCAGTGCTGGACTTAATAGCGGGATGGAGAACCAGTACTTC.

Comments on this clone: A much larger clone is a single base away; this may be a read error. J is TRBJ2-5 and V is TRBV7-9, with D perhaps matching TRBD1 (5 bases). Germline CDR1 and CDR2: SEHNR and FQNEAQ (reference sequence). V gave up 3 bases and J gave up 5 bases, with 13 bases separating them. The CDR3 runs to 14 residues. In DNA form, the CDR3 reads TGTGCCAGCAGCTTTAAGGGGAATTGGGAGACCCAGTACTTC. It specifies CASSFKGNWETQYF.

This clone was found many times. The V call is TRBV2, the J call TRBJ2-5; 9 bases fit TRBD2. This CDR3 spans 16 amino acids. Germline V gene data show CDR1 as SNHLY and CDR2 as FYNNEI. The junction had 10 bases not matched to a gene; V was cut back by 3 bases and J by 5 bases. CDR3 region: CASSDVASGMGETQYF. CDR3 DNA sequence: TGTGCCAGCAGTGATGTGGCTAGCGGGATGGGGGAGACCCAGTACTTC.

This clone was recorded many times. The J gene is TRBJ1-1, the V gene TRBV9, with D possibly being TRBD1 (5 bases). V lost 7 bases to trimming and J lost 0 bases, with 7 bases between them. CDR3 size: 12 residues. Germline V gene lookup returns CDR1 SGDLS and CDR2 YYNGEE. CDR3 sequence reads: CASGGLNTEAFF. The CDR3 nucleotides are TGTGCCAGCGGGGGACTGAACACTGAAGCTTTCTTT.

There are many counts of this clone. This chain connects TRBV4-2 to TRBJ1-2; 12 nucleotides match TRBD1. Losses at the gene ends were 4 bases for V and 2 bases for J; bases not matched to a gene: 11. Germline assignment: CDR1 LGHNA and CDR2 YNFKEQ. This CDR3 has 18 residues. This CDR3 reads CASSPLPPGQGANYGYTF. CDR3 DNA sequence: TGTGCCAGCAGCCCTCTCCCCCCGGGACAGGGGGCGAACTATGGCTACACCTTC.

This sequence joins TRBV7-9 and TRBJ2-5; 11 nucleotides agree with TRBD1. V dropped 5 bases and J dropped 4; count of bases not matched to a gene: 6. The CDR3 spans 15 residues. The germline V gene has CDR1 SEHNR and CDR2 FQNEAQ (reference sequence). The CDR3 sequence: CASSPWTGGLETQYF. CDR3 nucleotide sequence: TGTGCCAGCAGCCCCTGGACAGGGGGCCTAGAGACCCAGTACTTC.

This clone was recorded many times. The chain couples TRBV4-1 to TRBJ2-2; D is unresolved. Trimming cost V 6 bases and J 4 bases, with 12 bases left between them. Germline V gene data show CDR1 as MGHRA and CDR2 as YSYEKL. The length of the CDR3 is 14 residues. DNA of the CDR3: TGCGCCAGCAGGCGACCAGGAGCCACCGGGGAGCTGTTTTTT. Amino acid sequence: CASRRPGATGELFF.

This clone was seen repeatedly, ten times or more. The chain links TRBV18 to TRBJ1-2, with 7 bases fitting TRBD1. The germline V gene has CDR1 KGHSH and CDR2 LQKENI. V shed 6 bases and J 1 base; nucleotides not matched to a gene: 2. The CDR3 covers 13 residues. This CDR3 reads CASSRDSNYGYTF. As DNA, the CDR3 is TGTGCCAGCTCGCGGGACAGTAACTATGGCTACACCTTC.

This clone was counted ten times or more. The chain employs TRBV6-1 and TRBJ2-2; 11 bases match TRBD2. CDR3 length equals 16 residues. Trimming removed 7 bases from V and 4 bases from J; junction bases left unmatched: 8. Germline V gene data show CDR1 as MNHNS and CDR2 as SASEGT. CDR3 protein: CASTSSGRARTGELFF. CDR3 bases: TGTGCCAGCACTAGTAGCGGGAGGGCCCGCACCGGGGAGCTGTTTTTT.

For this clone: Germline and junction disagree at one end, which may indicate a read error. The rearrangement uses TRBV6-2 or TRBV6-3 and TRBJ2-7; tentative D call: TRBD2 (5 bases). The CDR3 has 15 residues. Looked up from germline, CDR1 is MNHEY and CDR2 is SVGEGT. This CDR3 reads CANSWTAGGEYEQYF. In DNA form, the CDR3 reads TGTGCCAACAGTTGGACGGCGGGTGGAGAGTACGAGCAGTACTTC.

This clone was picked up many times. The CDR3 sequence: CASSQFGTGGRYGYTF. CDR3 DNA: TGTGCCAGCAGCCAGTTCGGGACAGGGGGCAGGTATGGCTACACCTTC. V and J are TRBV3-1 and TRBJ1-2, with TRBD1 identical over 12 bases. With V trimmed by 3 bases and J by 5 bases, 7 bases remained unmatched. Germline assignment: CDR1 LGHDT and CDR2 YNNKEL (reference sequence). This CDR3 contains 16 residues.

This clone was detected ten times or more. The chain combines TRBV6-2 or TRBV6-3 with TRBJ1-1; TRBD1 agrees at 7 bases. This CDR3 is 16 amino acids long. The germline V gene has CDR1 MNHEY and CDR2 SVGEGT. With V trimmed by 4 bases and J by 5 bases, 13 bases remained unmatched. CDR3 sequence (DNA): TGTGCCAGCAGTTCCCCCCTTTCGACAGGGAGGACTGAAGCTTTCTTT. It codes for CASSSPLSTGRTEAFF.

The rearrangement uses TRBV3-1 and TRBJ2-7; 7 nucleotides align to TRBD1. The CDR3 is made up of 15 amino acids. The germline gives CDR1 LGHDT, CDR2 YNNKEL (reference sequence). Germline trimming cut 4 bases from V and 3 bases from J; bases unmatched to any gene: 9. The CDR3 coding sequence is TGTGCCAGCAGCCTGAAACTGACAGGGATCTACGAGCAGTACTTC. This codes for CASSLKLTGIYEQYF.

This clone came up many times. The rearrangement uses TRBV10-3 and TRBJ2-3, with TRBD1 matching 9 bases. Trimming took 9 bases from V and 6 from J; bases not matched to a gene: 7. The CDR3 is made up of 13 amino acids. CDR1 and CDR2 from the germline V gene are ENHRY and SYGVKD. The CDR3: CAIWDREKDTQYF. CDR3 DNA: TGTGCCATTTGGGACAGGGAAAAGGATACGCAGTATTTT.

The rearrangement links TRBV3-1 to TRBJ1-2; D is uncertain. Trimming took 3 bases from V and 7 from J, leaving 12 bases between them. CDR1 and CDR2 from the germline V gene are LGHDT and YNNKEL (reference sequence). CDR3 length: 13 amino acids. Here the CDR3 DNA reads TGTGCCAGCAGCCAGGGTTTGACACGTGGCTACACCTTC. This sequence encodes CASSQGLTRGYTF.

Many counts were recorded for this clone. V usage is TRBV27 and J usage is TRBJ1-6; the D gene is possibly TRBD1 (5 bases). The CDR3 has 13 amino acids. Per the germline V gene, CDR1 is MNHEY and CDR2 is SMNVEV (reference sequence). The V end was cut by 4 bases, the J end by 9 bases, with 10 bases between. CDR3 in amino acids: CASSYGQGSPLHF. In nucleotides, the CDR3 is TGTGCCAGCAGTTATGGGCAGGGTTCACCCCTCCACTTT.

On this clone itself: One junction end does not reproduce the germline sequence, and a read error may be involved. The V call is TRBV5-1, the J call TRBJ2-6; a weak D match, TRBD1 (5 bases). The germline CDR1 and CDR2 sequences are SGHRS and YFSETQ. The CDR3 sequence is 14 residues long. The CDR3 spells CASSLGAVADVLTF. In nucleotides, the CDR3 is TGCGCCAGCAGCTTAGGGGCTGTGGCCGACGTCCTGACTTTC.

The chain carries TRBV18 and TRBJ2-7; D is possibly TRBD1 or TRBD2 (5 bases each). V was pared by 6 bases and J by 7 bases, with 13 bases between. The CDR3 has 12 residues. Germline V gene lookup returns CDR1 KGHSH and CDR2 LQKENI. This CDR3 reads CASSRDLLEQYF. The CDR3 DNA sequence: TGTGCCAGCTCGAGGGACCTGCTGGAGCAGTACTTC.

This clone was found many times. The CDR3 nucleotides read TGCAGTGCTAGTGCTGTGGGCTATGGCTACACCTTC. Its translation: CSASAVGYGYTF. The rearrangement links TRBV20-1 to TRBJ1-2, with unresolved D. The CDR3 totals 12 residues. V was trimmed by 3 bases and J by 4 bases, leaving 9 bases between them. Germline V gene sequence: CDR1 DFQATT, CDR2 SNEGSKA (reference sequence).